This T cell receptor beta chain was found in a study of blood T cell repertoires in COVID-19. For the study at large: Italy, Spain and the United States were the sources of the convalescent and acute COVID-19 samples. T cells, B-cell-depleted T cells, or PBMCs provided the cDNA or gDNA that served as material.

This clone was counted a single time. This CDR3 region has 12 residues. The V gene lost 4 bases and the J gene lost 8 bases, with 10 bases spanning the gap. Per the germline V gene, CDR1 is SGHRS and CDR2 is YFSETQ. Authors' analysis steps: By means of reference gene primer amplification, nucleated cell counts were estimated. Only in-frame clones appear in the TCRdb table, and some are missing; sequencing was by immunoSEQ multiplex PCR. That table supplies the V and J calls and clone size; D and trimming were determined from the DNA. The sample lists 300,000 to 400,000 clones; 70% to 90% were seen once.

The receptor's source is a human donor in a cohort sampled during active COVID-19. Sequenced input: peripheral blood. This chain joins TRBV5-1 and TRBJ1-3, with D tentatively TRBD1 (5 bases). The CDR3 region is CASSDSKDTIYF. CDR3 nucleotides: TGCGCCAGCAGCGACAGTAAGGACACCATATATTTT.